The sample holds a few counts of the clone carrying this T cell receptor beta chain. Its specificity is not known. Staff drew around 10 milliliters of peripheral blood from each donor. This record comes from a study of blood T cells in healthy people across ages. Regarding the study as a whole: PBMCs that were unsorted prevented a conclusive naive versus antigen-experienced comparison. Total diversity from one million sequenced T cells was likely underestimated.

For the second PCR, which ran for 7 to 11 cycles, a sample-barcoded 5' primer and a J-beta primer mix were used. The template-switch adaptor was a 5' adaptor with 12 random nucleotides. It tagged each cDNA molecule. TCRdb called the 5' RACE reads again in MiXCR, with one record for every CDR3 protein. Among 800,000 or so distinct CDR3 sequences listed, around 62% were seen once. This TCR came from a man aged 30-40 years in good health. Sequencing was carried out using blood.

The CDR3 DNA is TGTGCCAGCAGTGGTTCGTCTGTCCTGACTTTC. Its protein product is CASSGSSVLTF. This chain joins TRBV25-1 and TRBJ2-6; D is uncertain. The length of the CDR3 is 11 residues. With 4 bases removed from V and 13 bases from J, the gap between germline ends came to 8 bases. Germline V gives CDR1 MGHDK, CDR2 SYGVNS.